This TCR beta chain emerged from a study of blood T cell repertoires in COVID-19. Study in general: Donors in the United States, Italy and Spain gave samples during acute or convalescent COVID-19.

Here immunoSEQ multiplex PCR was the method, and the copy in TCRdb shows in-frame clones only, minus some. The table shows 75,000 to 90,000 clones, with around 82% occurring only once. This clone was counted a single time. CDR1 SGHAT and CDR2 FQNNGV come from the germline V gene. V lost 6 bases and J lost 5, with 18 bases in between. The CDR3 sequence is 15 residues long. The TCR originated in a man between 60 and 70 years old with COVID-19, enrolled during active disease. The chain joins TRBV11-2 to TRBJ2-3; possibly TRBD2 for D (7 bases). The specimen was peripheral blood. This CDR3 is CASSLRGGGRDTQYF. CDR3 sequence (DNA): TGTGCCAGCAGTTTAAGGGGAGGGGGTCGAGATACGCAGTATTTT. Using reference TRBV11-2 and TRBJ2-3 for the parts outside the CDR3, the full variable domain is EAGVAQSPRYKIIEKRQSVAFWCNPISGHATLYWYQQILGQGPKLLIQFQNNGVVDDSQLPKDRFSAERLKGVDSTLKIQPAKLEDSAVYLCASSLRGGGRDTQYFGPGTRLTVL.